Presented here are 9 T cell receptor beta chains from one specimen sequenced in a study of shared clonotypes between healthy human individuals. Terminally differentiated effector memory CD45RA+ cells were excluded from the naive CD8 cells, which were CD45RO-negative and positively selected for CCR7. This table comes from immunoSEQ multiplex PCR, and its TCRdb copy is limited to in-frame clones, with some not included. Of just over 2,000,000 clones in the sample, approximately 95% were seen once. Input material: naive CD8+ T cells sorted from blood. Source of these receptors: a man aged 18 to 30 in good health.

This chain links TRBV6-1 with TRBJ1-1, with unresolved D. V dropped 2 bases and J dropped 1 base, with 5 bases sitting between them. Germline CDR1 MNHNS, CDR2 SASEGT. The CDR3 runs to 13 residues. CDR3 DNA sequence: TGTGCCAGCAGTGAATACGGGAACACTGAAGCTTTCTTT. This codes for CASSEYGNTEAFF.

The gene calls are TRBV5-4 and TRBJ2-7; D could derive from TRBD1 or TRBD2 (5 bases each). Per the germline V gene, CDR1 is SGHNT and CDR2 is YYREEE (reference sequence). The V and J ends lost 5 bases and 2 bases respectively, with 14 bases between them. This CDR3 has 14 residues. CDR3 in DNA: TGTGCCAGCAGTTCGGGGACGGCTGCCTACGAGCAGTACTTC. Protein product: CASSSGTAAYEQYF.

The gene calls are TRBV7-6 and TRBJ1-1, with unresolved D. Trimming removed 5 bases from V and 0 bases from J, with 10 bases in between. CDR3 length: 14 residues. CDR1 is SGHVS and CDR2 is FNYEAQ in the germline V gene. The CDR3 loop reads CASSTDIMNTEAFF. Here the CDR3 DNA reads TGTGCCAGCAGCACAGATATCATGAACACTGAAGCTTTCTTT.

To note about this clone: The sample carries other DNA sequences with the same CDR3. V gene TRBV7-9 combines with J gene TRBJ1-1, with no clear D. The germline V and J ends were trimmed by 6 bases and 1 base, with 6 bases remaining between them. The CDR3 is made up of 12 amino acids. Germline V CDR1 and CDR2: SEHNR, FQNEAQ (reference sequence). CDR3 in amino acids: CASSPQNTEAFF. The CDR3 DNA reads as TGTGCCAGCAGTCCACAGAACACTGAAGCTTTCTTT.

The J gene is TRBJ2-3, the V gene TRBV10-2; D might be TRBD1 (5 bases). Germline CDR1 and CDR2: WSHSY and SAAADI. Trimming pared 3 bases from V and 2 bases from J, leaving 12 bases between. This CDR3 spans 15 amino acids. CDR3 sequence: CASSDPTEYTDTQYF. The CDR3 region has the DNA TGCGCCAGCAGTGACCCGACAGAGTACACAGATACGCAGTATTTT.

This chain links TRBV11-2 with TRBJ1-1; D gene uncertain. The V end lost 3 bases, the J end lost 7 bases, and 12 bases lay between the germline ends. The CDR3 has 13 amino acids. Germline CDR1 is SGHAT and CDR2 is FQNNGV. CDR3 loop: CASSFSGPYEAFF. CDR3 nucleotides: TGTGCCAGCAGCTTTTCCGGACCTTATGAAGCTTTCTTT. Filled out from reference TRBV11-2 and TRBJ1-1, the complete variable domain reads EAGVAQSPRYKIIEKRQSVAFWCNPISGHATLYWYQQILGQGPKLLIQFQNNGVVDDSQLPKDRFSAERLKGVDSTLKIQPAKLEDSAVYLCASSFSGPYEAFFGQGTRLTVV.

Of note for this clone: This could be a read error, since a much larger clone is one nucleotide away. The chain joins TRBV5-6 to TRBJ2-5, with 8 nucleotides matching TRBD1. The V segment lost 2 bases and the J segment 5 bases; nucleotides outside the gene matches: 2. The CDR3 runs 13 residues. Germline V gives CDR1 SGHDT, CDR2 YYEEEE. The CDR3 DNA sequence: TGTGCCAGCAGCTTTGGACAGGGTGAGACCCAGTACTTC. Its protein product is CASSFGQGETQYF.

On this clone: The same CDR3 arises from other DNA sequences in this sample as well. The chain joins TRBV9 to TRBJ2-2; D is ambiguous. V was cut by 0 bases and J by 1 base, with 4 bases left in between. There are 14 residues in the CDR3. The germline V gene encodes CDR1 SGDLS and CDR2 YYNGEE. The CDR3 here is CASSVAGNTGELFF. Written as DNA, the CDR3 is TGTGCCAGCAGCGTAGCGGGGAACACCGGGGAGCTGTTTTTT.

The J gene is TRBJ1-1, the V gene TRBV30; 7 bases line up with TRBD1. The CDR3 spans 13 residues. Germline CDR1 GTSNPN, CDR2 SVGIG (reference sequence). The V gene end was trimmed by 7 bases and the J gene end by 0 bases; junction bases not matched to a gene: 5. The CDR3 sequence is CASTGRMNTEAFF. CDR3 nucleotide sequence: TGTGCCTCGACAGGGCGCATGAACACTGAAGCTTTCTTT.